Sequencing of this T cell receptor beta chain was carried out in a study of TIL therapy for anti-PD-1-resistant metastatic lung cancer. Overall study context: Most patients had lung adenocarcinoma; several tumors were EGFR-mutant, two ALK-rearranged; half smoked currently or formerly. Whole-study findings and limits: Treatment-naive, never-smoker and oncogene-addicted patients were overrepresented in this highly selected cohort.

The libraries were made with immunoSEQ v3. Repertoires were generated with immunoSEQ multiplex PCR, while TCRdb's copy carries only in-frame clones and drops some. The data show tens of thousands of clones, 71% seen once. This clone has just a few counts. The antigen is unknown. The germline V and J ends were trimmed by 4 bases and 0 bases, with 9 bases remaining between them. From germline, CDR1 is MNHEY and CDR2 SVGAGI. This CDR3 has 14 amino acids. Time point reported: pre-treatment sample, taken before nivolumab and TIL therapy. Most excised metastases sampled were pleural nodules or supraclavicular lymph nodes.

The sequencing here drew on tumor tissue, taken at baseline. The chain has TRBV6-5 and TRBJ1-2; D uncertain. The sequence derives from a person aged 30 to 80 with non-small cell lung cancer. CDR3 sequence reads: CASSSRLTNYGYTF. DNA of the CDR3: TGTGCCAGCAGTTCGAGGCTAACTAACTATGGCTACACCTTC.